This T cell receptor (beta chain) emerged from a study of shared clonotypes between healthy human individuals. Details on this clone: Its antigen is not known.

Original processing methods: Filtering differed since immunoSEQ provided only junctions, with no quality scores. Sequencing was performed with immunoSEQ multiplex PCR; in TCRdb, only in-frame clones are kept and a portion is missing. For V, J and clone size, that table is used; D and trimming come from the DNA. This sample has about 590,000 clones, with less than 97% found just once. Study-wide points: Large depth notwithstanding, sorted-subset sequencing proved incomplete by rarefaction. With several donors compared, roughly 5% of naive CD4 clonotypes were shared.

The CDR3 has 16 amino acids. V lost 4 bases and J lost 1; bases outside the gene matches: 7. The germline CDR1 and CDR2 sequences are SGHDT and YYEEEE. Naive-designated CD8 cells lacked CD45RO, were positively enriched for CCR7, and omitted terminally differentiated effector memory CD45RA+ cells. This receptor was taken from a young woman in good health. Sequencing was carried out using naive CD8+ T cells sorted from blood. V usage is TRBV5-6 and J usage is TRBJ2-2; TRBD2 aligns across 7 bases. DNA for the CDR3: TGTGCCAGCAGCGTTACTAGCGAAATGAACACCGGGGAGCTGTTTTTT. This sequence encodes CASSVTSEMNTGELFF.